These 20 T cell receptor beta chains originate from one sample sequenced in a study of radiotherapy plus CTLA-4 blockade in lung cancer. Profiled with immunoSEQ multiplex PCR; TCRdb holds only in-frame clones, not every one. The sample has fewer than 140,000 clones; more than 75% are singletons. The source material was peripheral blood, sampled from a patient treated with radiotherapy plus ipilimumab. The source of these receptors is a human donor with non-small cell lung cancer that progressed on radiotherapy plus ipilimumab. Some clones in this sample may be carry-over from other donors' samples.

V gene TRBV7-9 combines with J gene TRBJ1-4; D remains unclear. Deletions cut 2 bases from V and 0 bases from J, with 7 bases between. The CDR3 length is 15 residues. Germline CDR1 and CDR2: SEHNR and FQNEAQ (reference sequence). CDR3 sequence (DNA): TGTGCCAGCAGCTTATTGGGTGCAACTAATGAAAAACTGTTTTTT. This translates into CASSLLGATNEKLFF.

The V call is TRBV6-1, the J call TRBJ1-5; perhaps TRBD1 as D (6 bases). Germline CDR1 is MNHNS and CDR2 is SASEGT. V lost 3 bases and J 7 bases, leaving 19 bases between the germline ends. This CDR3 is built from 16 residues. Here the CDR3 reads CASSDPPQGWEQPQHF. The CDR3, as DNA: TGTGCCAGCAGTGACCCCCCTCAGGGGTGGGAGCAGCCCCAGCATTTT.

The chain combines TRBV7-2 with TRBJ2-1; D tentatively reads TRBD1 or TRBD2 (6 bases each). With 2 bases removed from V and 10 bases from J, the gap between germline ends came to 18 bases. The length of the CDR3 is 15 residues. Germline loops: CDR1 SGHTA, CDR2 FQGNSA. Here the CDR3 reads CASSLNGGQLSEQFF. CDR3 DNA: TGTGCCAGCAGCTTAAATGGGGGGCAACTCTCCGAGCAGTTCTTC. Supplemented by reference TRBV7-2 and TRBJ2-1, the full variable domain reads GAGVSQSPSNKVTEKGKDVELRCDPISGHTALYWYRQSLGQGLEFLIYFQGNSAPDKSGLPSDRFSAERTGGSVSTLTIQRTQQEDSAVYLCASSLNGGQLSEQFFGPGTRLTVL.

The rearrangement links TRBV18 to TRBJ1-6, with D possibly TRBD1 on 5 matching bases. Germline V CDR1 and CDR2: KGHSH, LQKENI. CDR3 length: 14 amino acids. Trimming shortened V by 2 bases and J by 7 bases, and 9 bases separated the two germline ends. The CDR3, as DNA: TGTGCCAGCTCACCAGGGACGGTGAATTCACCCCTCCACTTT. Translating it yields CASSPGTVNSPLHF.

The chain joins TRBV7-3 to TRBJ1-5, with 8 bases aligning to TRBD1. Germline V gives CDR1 SGHTA, CDR2 FQGTGA. J lost 4 bases, V lost 4 bases, and 6 bases had no gene match. This CDR3 contains 15 residues. The CDR3 reads CASSSGTGDNQPQHF. CDR3 DNA sequence: TGTGCCAGCAGCTCCGGGACAGGTGATAATCAGCCCCAGCATTTT.

This clone was counted once. The chain joins TRBV7-9 to TRBJ1-2, with 9 bases aligning to TRBD1. CDR3 length equals 15 residues. Germline V lookup: CDR1 SEHNR, CDR2 FQNEAQ (reference sequence). V shed 0 bases, J shed 7 bases, and the junction held 6 bases outside the gene matches. CDR3 sequence: CASSLASGTGTGYTF. CDR3 coding DNA: TGTGCCAGCAGCTTAGCGTCCGGGACAGGGACTGGCTACACCTTC.

The chain links TRBV2 to TRBJ2-3; TRBD2 matches at 9 bases. V was pared by 7 bases and J by 2 bases, with 10 bases of the junction left unmatched. Germline loops: CDR1 SNHLY, CDR2 FYNNEI. There are 16 residues in the CDR3. The CDR3 protein is CASTQASGGITDTQYF. In DNA, the CDR3 is TGTGCCAGCACCCAAGCAAGCGGGGGGATCACAGATACGCAGTATTTT.

The chain has TRBV5-1 and TRBJ2-1, with 7 bases aligning to TRBD1. CDR1 is SGHRS and CDR2 is YFSETQ in the germline V gene. This CDR3 spans 14 amino acids. V lost 6 bases, J lost 4 bases, and 7 bases stayed unmatched. CDR3 nucleotides: TGCGCCAGCACAAAACAGGGGCCTTACAATGAGCAGTTCTTC. Translating gives CASTKQGPYNEQFF.

The CDR3 sequence: CASSYGTSRKGYTF. The CDR3 coding sequence is TGTGCCAGCAGTTACGGTACCTCCCGGAAAGGCTACACCTTC. This chain connects TRBV6-5 to TRBJ1-2, with D uncertain. Germline values: CDR1 MNHEY, CDR2 SVGAGI. The CDR3 length is 14 residues. V was clipped by 2 bases and J by 8 bases, with 15 bases between them.

This clone has just a few counts. The chain recombines TRBV4-2 with TRBJ2-3; TRBD2 matches at 9 bases. Germline V gene lookup returns CDR1 LGHNA and CDR2 YNFKEQ. This CDR3 has 18 residues. The trim removed 0 bases at V and 3 bases at J, leaving 10 bases unmatched. The CDR3: CASSQDFGGGGRTDTQYF. The CDR3 DNA follows: TGTGCCAGCAGCCAAGATTTCGGCGGGGGGGGCCGGACAGATACGCAGTATTTT.

The chain uses TRBV9 and TRBJ2-2; D might be TRBD1 (5 bases). CDR3 size: 15 residues. With 0 bases removed from V and 1 base from J, the gap between germline ends came to 7 bases. Germline lookup yields CDR1 SGDLS and CDR2 YYNGEE. CDR3 in amino acids: CASSVVGVNTGELFF. CDR3 in DNA: TGTGCCAGCAGCGTAGTAGGGGTGAACACCGGGGAGCTGTTTTTT.

The chain employs TRBV11-2 and TRBJ1-4, with TRBD1 matching over 7 bases. The germline gives CDR1 SGHAT, CDR2 FQNNGV. The CDR3 length is 15 residues. The V segment lost 5 bases and the J segment 13 bases; nucleotides outside the gene matches: 16. The CDR3 is CASSPGDPGQLRLFF. The CDR3 nucleotides read TGTGCCAGCAGCCCTGGGGACCCGGGACAGTTGAGACTGTTTTTT.

The CDR3 reads CASSLEGGRYSPLHF. CDR3 nucleotides: TGTGCCAGCAGCTTGGAAGGGGGCCGGTATTCACCCCTCCACTTT. The chain is built from TRBV5-4 and TRBJ1-6, with 7 bases matching TRBD1. Germline assignment: CDR1 SGHNT and CDR2 YYREEE (reference sequence). The ends lost 0 bases at V and 8 bases at J; junction bases unmatched: 5. The CDR3 totals 15 residues. The entire variable domain, with the rest obtained from reference TRBV5-4 and TRBJ1-6, is as follows: ETGVTQSPTHLIKTRGQQVTLRCSSQSGHNTVSWYQQALGQGPQFIFQYYREEENGRGNFPPRFSGLQFPNYSSELNVNALELDDSALYLCASSLEGGRYSPLHFGNGTRLTVT.

The chain combines TRBV5-1 with TRBJ2-7, with 9 bases identical to TRBD1. V lost 4 bases, J lost 3 bases, and 11 bases stayed unmatched. There are 16 residues in the CDR3. Per the germline V gene, CDR1 is SGHRS and CDR2 is YFSETQ. For the CDR3, the DNA is TGCGCCAGCAGCCTCCTGGGACAGGGCCAGGGCTACGAGCAGTACTTC. This sequence encodes CASSLLGQGQGYEQYF.

The rearrangement links TRBV7-9 to TRBJ2-2, with D possibly being TRBD2 (5 bases). The ends were cut back, 4 bases at V and 3 bases at J, with 18 bases in the middle. Germline CDR1 is SEHNR and CDR2 is FQNEAQ (reference sequence). This CDR3 is built from 17 residues. This CDR3 is CASSSRGKIRDTGELFF. The CDR3, as DNA: TGTGCCAGCAGCTCCCGAGGGAAAATTAGGGACACCGGGGAGCTGTTTTTT.

To note about this clone: The junction shows a germline mismatch at one end, possibly a read error. This chain links TRBV2 with TRBJ2-7, with D possibly being TRBD1 (5 bases). From germline, CDR1 is SNHLY and CDR2 FYNNEI. The CDR3 contains 13 residues. The CDR3 DNA follows: TGTGCCAGCACCTCCGGTGGAAGGGGTGAAAGGTCCTTC. The encoded protein is CASTSGGRGERSF.

The V and J genes are TRBV29-1 and TRBJ2-2; TRBD2 agrees at 10 bases. CDR3 length: 15 amino acids. Trimming at V came to 4 bases and at J to 1 base, leaving 3 bases not matched to a gene. Germline V gives CDR1 SQVTM, CDR2 ANQGSEA. The CDR3 loop is CSVVSGGENTGELFF. The DNA of the CDR3 is TGCAGCGTTGTGAGCGGGGGGGAGAACACCGGGGAGCTGTTTTTT.

The chain is built from TRBV5-1 and TRBJ2-1; D is undetermined. V gave up 0 bases and J gave up 2 bases, with 9 bases separating them. The CDR3 is 15 residues long. Per germline, CDR1 SGHRS and CDR2 YFSETQ. The DNA for the CDR3 is TGCGCCAGCAGCTTGGAGAGCATCCCCTACAATGAGCAGTTCTTC. As protein: CASSLESIPYNEQFF.

This sequence joins TRBV4-2 and TRBJ2-3, with TRBD2 matching 12 bases. Looked up from germline, CDR1 is LGHNA and CDR2 is YNFKEQ. This CDR3 has 21 residues. Trimming removed 0 bases from V and 5 bases from J; junction bases left unmatched: 18. The CDR3 protein is CASSQEVTSGGTEVARDTQYF. The CDR3 coding sequence is TGTGCCAGCAGCCAAGAAGTTACTAGCGGGGGGACCGAGGTGGCACGAGATACGCAGTATTTT.

The chain is built from TRBV19 and TRBJ1-4, with a tentative D call TRBD1 (5 bases). Germline V gene data show CDR1 as LNHDA and CDR2 as SQIVND (reference sequence). The CDR3 contains 14 residues. Trimming pared 4 bases from V and 6 bases from J, leaving 12 bases between. The CDR3 nucleotides read TGTGCCAGTAGTAGTGGGACCTTTGATGAAAAACTGTTTTTT. Amino acids: CASSSGTFDEKLFF.